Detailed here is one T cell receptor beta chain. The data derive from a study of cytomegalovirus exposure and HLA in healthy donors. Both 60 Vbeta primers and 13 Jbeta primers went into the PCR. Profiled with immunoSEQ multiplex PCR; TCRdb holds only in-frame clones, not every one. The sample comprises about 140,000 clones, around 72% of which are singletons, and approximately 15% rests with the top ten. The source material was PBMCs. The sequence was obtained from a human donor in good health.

CDR3 DNA: TGTGCCTCAGTCCCGGGGGCTAACTATGGCTACACCTTC. It specifies CASVPGANYGYTF. The chain recombines TRBV6-1 with TRBJ1-2; perhaps TRBD1 as D (5 bases). The CDR3 consists of 13 residues. Germline assignment: CDR1 MNHNS and CDR2 SASEGT. V was clipped by 11 bases and J by 0 bases, with 13 bases between them.